A single sample gave rise to the 24 T cell receptor beta chains below, sequenced in a study of memory CD4+ T cells and cytomegalovirus serostatus. Sequencing used immunoSEQ multiplex PCR; TCRdb keeps in-frame clones, though not all of them. The sample records about 40,000 clones, around 75% being singletons. Single viable CD3+CD4+CD8-CD45RO+ cells were sorted as the memory CD4+ T cells. The sample comprised memory CD4+ T cells from blood. These receptors came from an adult in good health and CMV-seronegative.

V usage is TRBV2 and J usage is TRBJ2-2; 8 positions match TRBD1. The V gene's germline CDR1 is SNHLY and CDR2 FYNNEI. V gave up 4 bases and J gave up 4 bases; unmatched junction bases: 8. This CDR3 comprises 16 residues. In DNA, the CDR3 is TGTGCCAGCAGTGGCGGACAGGGTAGTTTCACCGGGGAGCTGTTTTTT. Amino acids: CASSGGQGSFTGELFF.

The V call is TRBV6-6, the J call TRBJ1-2; 9 nucleotides align to TRBD1. The CDR3 is made up of 15 amino acids. Germline trimming cut 2 bases from V and 8 bases from J; bases unmatched to any gene: 9. CDR1 and CDR2 from the germline V gene are MNHNY and SVGAGI (reference sequence). CDR3 DNA: TGTGCCAGCAGTTACCCCGGGACAGGGATAGGGGGCTACACCTTC. Translating it yields CASSYPGTGIGGYTF.

The chain combines TRBV7-6 with TRBJ1-3; D unresolved. Germline lookup yields CDR1 SGHVS and CDR2 FNYEAQ. V lost 5 bases and J 9 bases, leaving 14 bases between the germline ends. The CDR3 length is 13 residues. CDR3 sequence reads: CASSQLSSGTIYF. CDR3 DNA sequence: TGTGCCAGCAGCCAGCTATCTTCGGGCACCATATATTTT.

The rearrangement joins TRBV9 to TRBJ2-7; 9 bases are a match to TRBD1. V trimming: 3 bases; J trimming: 7 bases; junction bases outside the gene matches: 14. Germline V gives CDR1 SGDLS, CDR2 YYNGEE. The CDR3 is 16 residues long. The CDR3 nucleotides read TGTGCCAGCAGCGGCACCGGGACAGGGAGTCTAAGTGAGCAGTACTTC. Translating gives CASSGTGTGSLSEQYF.

The chain joins TRBV6-5 to TRBJ2-5, with a possible D match to TRBD2 (6 bases). Germline loops: CDR1 MNHEY, CDR2 SVGAGI. The CDR3 consists of 14 residues. Trimming cost V 3 bases and J 4 bases, with 12 bases left between them. This CDR3 is CASSYDGGRETQYF. DNA of the CDR3: TGTGCCAGCAGTTATGACGGGGGTCGAGAGACCCAGTACTTC.

This clone was recorded a few times. The rearrangement links TRBV6-5 to TRBJ1-1, with a possible D match to TRBD1 (6 bases). V was cut by 5 bases and J by 2 bases, with 12 bases left in between. The germline V gene encodes CDR1 MNHEY and CDR2 SVGAGI. CDR3 length: 14 amino acids. The CDR3 sequence: CASSKDRRNTEAFF. CDR3 nucleotide sequence: TGTGCCAGCAGTAAGGACAGAAGAAACACTGAAGCTTTCTTT.

The chain has TRBV4-1 and TRBJ2-1, with 7 bases fitting TRBD2. V was clipped by 1 base and J by 9 bases; unmatched bases: 9. This CDR3 is 15 amino acids long. Germline lookup yields CDR1 MGHRA and CDR2 YSYEKL. CDR3 sequence: CASSQGGSGEGEQFF. For the CDR3, the DNA is TGCGCCAGCAGCCAAGGGGGATCGGGGGAGGGTGAGCAGTTCTTC.

This rearrangement joins TRBV29-1 to TRBJ2-6; D might be TRBD1 (6 bases). V lost 4 bases and J 3 bases, leaving 13 bases between the germline ends. The CDR3 is 15 amino acids. Germline V CDR1 and CDR2: SQVTM, ANQGSEA. In nucleotides, the CDR3 is TGCAGCGTTGCACAGGGCTTTGTTGGGGCCAACGTCCTGACTTTC. It translates to CSVAQGFVGANVLTF.

This clone was counted once. The chain links TRBV5-5 to TRBJ2-7; D unclear. The CDR3 runs 16 residues. The germline CDR1 and CDR2 sequences are SGHKS and YYEKEE (reference sequence). V lost 4 bases, J lost 0 bases, and 17 bases lay in between. In DNA, the CDR3 is TGTGCCAGCAGCCCCCGTATCTTTCAGGTCTCCTACGAGCAGTACTTC. Translating it yields CASSPRIFQVSYEQYF.

The chain carries TRBV5-1 and TRBJ1-3; D possibly corresponds to TRBD1 (6 bases). V was shortened by 2 bases and J by 3 bases, with 9 bases between the two germline ends. Germline V gene data show CDR1 as SGHRS and CDR2 as YFSETQ. CDR3 length equals 14 residues. The chain's CDR3 is CASSFQGFGNTIYF. The CDR3 DNA follows: TGCGCCAGCAGCTTCCAGGGGTTTGGAAACACCATATATTTT. The complete variable domain, with remaining parts taken from reference TRBV5-1 and TRBJ1-3, reads KAGVTQTPRYLIKTRGQQVTLSCSPISGHRSVSWYQQTPGQGLQFLFEYFSETQRNKGNFPGRFSGRQFSNSRSEMNVSTLELGDSALYLCASSFQGFGNTIYFGEGSWLTVV.

CDR3 nucleotide sequence: TGTGCCAGCTCCAGAGGGGTTAATGAAAAACTGTTTTTT. Its translation: CASSRGVNEKLFF. The J gene is TRBJ1-4, the V gene TRBV6-5, with D possibly being TRBD1 (5 bases). CDR1 is MNHEY, CDR2 SVGAGI, per germline. The CDR3 covers 13 residues. Trimming shortened V by 8 bases and J by 4 bases, and 11 bases separated the two germline ends.

This chain uses TRBV5-1 with TRBJ2-2; TRBD1 agrees at 7 bases. The ends lost 4 bases at V and 8 bases at J; junction bases unmatched: 2. The CDR3 is 12 amino acids. Germline V CDR1 and CDR2: SGHRS, YFSETQ. The CDR3 protein is CASSQGQGELFF. CDR3 coding DNA: TGCGCCAGCAGCCAGGGACAGGGGGAGCTGTTTTTT.

V and J are TRBV30 and TRBJ2-5; D uncertain. Germline CDR1 is GTSNPN and CDR2 is SVGIG (reference sequence). The germline V and J ends were trimmed by 1 base and 5 bases, with 5 bases remaining between them. The CDR3 contains 11 residues. This CDR3 is CAWSDKETQYF. The CDR3 DNA sequence: TGTGCCTGGAGTGACAAGGAGACCCAGTACTTC.

V usage is TRBV6-1 and J usage is TRBJ1-2, with 9 bases that match TRBD1. Germline CDR1 reads MNHNS; CDR2 reads SASEGT. The CDR3 has 16 amino acids. Unmatched junction bases numbered 7, after V lost 1 base and J lost 4 bases. CDR3 sequence (DNA): TGTGCCAGCAGTGAAGGAGTACAGGGGGCGGCCTATGGCTACACCTTC. It translates to CASSEGVQGAAYGYTF.

The gene calls are TRBV7-2 and TRBJ1-4, with 9 bases identical to TRBD1. The V gene end was trimmed by 5 bases and the J gene end by 6 bases; junction bases not matched to a gene: 4. CDR3 length: 14 residues. CDR1 and CDR2 (germline): SGHTA, FQGNSA. CDR3 sequence (DNA): TGTGCCAGCAGCCGGGACAGGGCCGATGAAAAACTGTTTTTT. It codes for CASSRDRADEKLFF.

The chain employs TRBV30 and TRBJ2-4; a weak D match, TRBD2 (5 bases). There are 14 residues in the CDR3. The V end was cut by 2 bases, the J end by 0 bases, with 8 bases between. The V gene's germline CDR1 is GTSNPN and CDR2 SVGIG (reference sequence). CDR3 DNA sequence: TGTGCCTGGAGTAGGACTCTAGCCAAAAACATTCAGTACTTC. Its translation is CAWSRTLAKNIQYF. Full variable domain (missing parts from reference TRBV30 and TRBJ2-4): SQTIHQWPATLVQPVGSPLSLECTVEGTSNPNLYWYRQAAGRGLQLLFYSVGIGQISSEVPQNLSASRPQDRQFILSSKKLLLSDSGFYLCAWSRTLAKNIQYFGAGTRLSVL.

The J gene is TRBJ2-7, the V gene TRBV5-1, with D hard to call. The V gene lost 1 base and the J gene lost 4 bases, with 24 bases spanning the gap. The CDR3 spans 18 residues. Germline V gene sequence: CDR1 SGHRS, CDR2 YFSETQ. The CDR3 is CASSLRVAGDISQYEQYF. The CDR3 DNA reads as TGCGCCAGCAGCTTGCGGGTAGCTGGGGATATCAGCCAATACGAGCAGTACTTC.

This clone came up once. The chain carries TRBV5-1 and TRBJ1-6; 7 bases agree with TRBD1. After removal of 0 bases from V and 7 bases from J, the junction contained 4 bases not matched to a gene. The CDR3 consists of 15 residues. Per the germline V gene, CDR1 is SGHRS and CDR2 is YFSETQ. The CDR3 DNA reads as TGCGCCAGCAGCTTGGATAGGGGGCGGAATTCACCCCTCCACTTT. Translated, it gives CASSLDRGRNSPLHF. Full variable domain (rest looked up from reference TRBV5-1 and TRBJ1-6): KAGVTQTPRYLIKTRGQQVTLSCSPISGHRSVSWYQQTPGQGLQFLFEYFSETQRNKGNFPGRFSGRQFSNSRSEMNVSTLELGDSALYLCASSLDRGRNSPLHFGNGTRLTVT.

V is TRBV11-2 and J is TRBJ2-3, with D possibly matching TRBD2 (5 bases). This CDR3 contains 13 residues. Per the germline V gene, CDR1 is SGHAT and CDR2 is FQNNGV. V was cut by 1 base and J by 6 bases, with 8 bases left in between. CDR3 sequence reads: CASSLGGADTQYF. In DNA, the CDR3 is TGTGCCAGCAGCTTAGGGGGAGCGGATACGCAGTATTTT.

This clone was recorded a few times. The J gene is TRBJ1-1, the V gene TRBV11-2; no clear D gene. Trimming stripped 5 bases from V and 7 bases from J, with 11 bases between. Germline values: CDR1 SGHAT, CDR2 FQNNGV. This CDR3 spans 12 amino acids. CDR3 nucleotides: TGTGCCAGCAGCGCCTCGAGGTTTGAAGCTTTCTTT. As protein: CASSASRFEAFF.

The chain has TRBV7-2 and TRBJ2-3; possible D gene TRBD2, 5 bases. This CDR3 has 17 amino acids. The germline gives CDR1 SGHTA, CDR2 FQGNSA. The V gene lost 4 bases and the J gene lost 4 bases, with 21 bases spanning the gap. CDR3 loop: CASSSVGAAAGADTQYF. The CDR3 nucleotides read TGTGCCAGCAGCTCCGTGGGAGCGGCGGCTGGGGCAGATACGCAGTATTTT. The whole variable domain, filled in from reference TRBV7-2 and TRBJ2-3, reads GAGVSQSPSNKVTEKGKDVELRCDPISGHTALYWYRQSLGQGLEFLIYFQGNSAPDKSGLPSDRFSAERTGGSVSTLTIQRTQQEDSAVYLCASSSVGAAAGADTQYFGPGTRLTVL.

V and J are TRBV19 and TRBJ2-1; a possible D gene is TRBD1 (6 bases). The CDR3 runs to 19 residues. The germline V and J ends were trimmed by 7 bases and 1 base, with 26 bases remaining between them. Germline CDR1 LNHDA, CDR2 SQIVND (reference sequence). The DNA of the CDR3 is TGTGCCAGTACCAAACTCCGGGAAACAGGGAGTTTTTCCTACAATGAGCAGTTCTTC. It specifies CASTKLRETGSFSYNEQFF.

The CDR3, as DNA: TGTGCCAGCTCACCCAAACCAGGGCCTAATGAAAAACTGTTTTTT. Translated: CASSPKPGPNEKLFF. The chain is built from TRBV18 and TRBJ1-4; possibly TRBD1 for D (5 bases). The CDR3 runs 15 residues. Trimming took 3 bases from V and 3 from J, leaving 11 bases between them. Germline CDR1 is KGHSH and CDR2 is LQKENI. The variable domain in full, completed from reference TRBV18 and TRBJ1-4, reads NAGVMQNPRHLVRRRGQEARLRCSPMKGHSHVYWYRQLPEEGLKFMVYLQKENIIDESGMPKERFSAEFPKEGPSILRIQQVVRGDSAAYFCASSPKPGPNEKLFFGSGTQLSVL.

The chain is built from TRBV18 and TRBJ2-5, with D perhaps given as TRBD1 or TRBD2 (6 bases each). The germline V and J ends were trimmed by 3 bases and 2 bases, with 13 bases remaining between them. The CDR3 is made up of 15 amino acids. CDR1 is KGHSH and CDR2 is LQKENI in the germline V gene. The CDR3 region has the DNA TGTGCCAGCTCACCGACTACAGGGAGGCAAGAGACCCAGTACTTC. Its translation is CASSPTTGRQETQYF.